The present TCR beta chain was sequenced within a study of control samples from healthy donors and cancer patients. CDR1 is MNHEY and CDR2 is SVGAGI in the germline V gene. Trimming stripped 5 bases from V and 7 bases from J, with 5 bases between. The CDR3 extends over 10 amino acids. The protocol was immunoSEQ multiplex PCR, while the TCRdb copy is restricted to in-frame clones and leaves out a portion. This table has under 200,000 clones, just over 90% appearing once. Specimen: blood. The chain has TRBV6-5 and TRBJ1-1; a possible D gene is TRBD1 (5 bases). The receptor was derived from a woman aged 55-69 years in good health. The CDR3 coding sequence is TGTGCCAGCAGTACAGGTGAAGCTTTCTTT. Its protein is CASSTGEAFF.